This T cell receptor (beta chain) was recovered during a study of cytomegalovirus exposure and HLA in healthy donors. Both 60 Vbeta primers and 13 Jbeta primers went into the PCR. The data were produced by immunoSEQ multiplex PCR, yet TCRdb's version contains in-frame clones alone and is incomplete. The table lists 120,000 or so clones, roughly four fifths of them singletons. Study results and caveats: Among CMV-associated TCR beta chains, most appeared HLA-restricted in a later analysis. The authors later linked a missense DCLRE1C variant to TCR beta V- and J-gene trimming.

Regarding this clone: No antigen is known for it.

This CDR3 region has 16 residues. V lost 5 bases and J lost 4; bases outside the gene matches: 11. Looked up from germline, CDR1 is SGHTA and CDR2 is FQGTGA. Material: PBMCs. This TCR was recovered from a male donor in good health and CMV-seropositive. This chain joins TRBV7-3 and TRBJ2-3, with 8 positions matching TRBD2. CDR3 DNA sequence: TGTGCCAGCAGCCCCAGTCTTAGCGGGAACCCAGATACGCAGTATTTT. It codes for CASSPSLSGNPDTQYF.